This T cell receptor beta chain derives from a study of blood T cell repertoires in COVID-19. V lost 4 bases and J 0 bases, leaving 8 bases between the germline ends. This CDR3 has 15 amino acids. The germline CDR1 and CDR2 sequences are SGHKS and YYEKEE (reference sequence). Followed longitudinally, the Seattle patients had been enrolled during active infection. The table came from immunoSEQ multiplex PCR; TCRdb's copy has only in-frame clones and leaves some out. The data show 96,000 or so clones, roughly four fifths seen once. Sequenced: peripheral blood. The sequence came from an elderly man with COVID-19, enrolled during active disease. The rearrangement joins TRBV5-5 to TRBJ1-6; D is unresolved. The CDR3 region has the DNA TGTGCCAGCAGCCTAGTCAGCTCCTATAATTCACCCCTCCACTTT. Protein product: CASSLVSSYNSPLHF.